The entry below gives a single T cell receptor (beta chain) sequence along with its context. Its binding antigen is unknown. No base-level quality is on record; no much larger clone is a single base apart. The data stem from a study of CD8 T cells in ankylosing spondylitis (dated by TCRdb to the late 2010s). Regarding the study in general: To find TCR variants linked to disease, the study profiled T cell receptor beta repertoires in ankylosing spondylitis patients and healthy donors. The whole study cohort included over a hundred healthy donors and 20 to 30 ankylosing spondylitis patients. Peripheral blood was sampled, and synovial fluid was additionally collected from ankylosing spondylitis patients. Findings and caveats that apply to the study as a whole: Significant enrichment of the disease-linked clones was reported in matched synovial fluid samples from ankylosing spondylitis patients. Some of the motif variants had been reported before in the synovial fluid and blood of reactive arthritis patients, a finding that suggests common disease-initiation mechanisms. A TCR beta motif made up of several highly homologous amino acid variants appeared to be characteristic of blood from ankylosing spondylitis patients. In peripheral blood, the disease-linked clones were found at relatively low frequencies and had a CD8+ phenotype.

The CDR3 runs 15 residues from the cysteine to the phenylalanine. Of the read, only the CDR3 DNA is kept; its 45 bases are in frame from base 1. V is cut back by 0 bases and J by 7 bases, with 3 bases in the junction unmatched. For CDR1 and CDR2, the germline V gene lists MGHRA and YSYEKL. Sequencing was performed on an Illumina HiSeq 2500. Quantitative 5'-RACE with molecular barcodes was used to prepare TCR beta libraries. The paper's processing steps were these. Disease-linked TCR variants were identified with a new computational method built on a probabilistic model of VDJ rearrangement. Starting from the raw public reads, TCRdb applied fastp trimming at Q25, assembled clones with MiXCR and retained in-frame beta chains. For every CDR3 protein sequence, its rows merge into one entry that carries the most common genes and DNA. The V and J calls follow TCRdb's processing rather than the paper's. The table for this sample lists 150,000 to 200,000 distinct CDR3 sequences; about 13% of them were counted only once. The leading ten clones occupy approximately 15% of the sample.

The source material was blood, either unsorted or a sorted T cell fraction (not recorded which). The chain couples TRBV4-1 to TRBJ1-6, and 7 junctional nucleotides match TRBD1. The receptor was derived from a male donor with ankylosing spondylitis or in good health (not recorded which). The DNA sequence is as follows: TGCGCCAGCAGCCAAGACAGGGGGGAAAATTCACCCCTCCACTTT. Translated, this is CASSQDRGENSPLHF.